This T cell receptor (beta chain) was observed in a study of blood T cell repertoires in COVID-19. Study as a whole: PBMCs, B-cell-depleted T cells, or T cells were the source of the cDNA or gDNA that made up the material.

Authors' processing steps: Scientists estimated how many nucleated cells there were by amplifying reference gene primers. Measured with immunoSEQ multiplex PCR; TCRdb has only the in-frame clones, and not every one. V, J and clone size are those of that table, while D and trimming were read from the DNA. This table holds about 280,000 clones, nearly 90% found once. This clone has only one observation. Material for sequencing was peripheral blood. This TCR came from a man younger than 35 with active or convalescent COVID-19.

Here the CDR3 DNA reads TGCGCCACCAGGCAGGGGGGCAATCAGCCCCAGCATTTT. Translating gives CATRQGGNQPQHF. The chain is built from TRBV10-2 and TRBJ1-5, with 7 bases aligning to TRBD1. The germline V gene has CDR1 WSHSY and CDR2 SAAADI. CDR3 length equals 13 residues. Germline trimming cut 10 bases from V and 2 bases from J; bases unmatched to any gene: 5.